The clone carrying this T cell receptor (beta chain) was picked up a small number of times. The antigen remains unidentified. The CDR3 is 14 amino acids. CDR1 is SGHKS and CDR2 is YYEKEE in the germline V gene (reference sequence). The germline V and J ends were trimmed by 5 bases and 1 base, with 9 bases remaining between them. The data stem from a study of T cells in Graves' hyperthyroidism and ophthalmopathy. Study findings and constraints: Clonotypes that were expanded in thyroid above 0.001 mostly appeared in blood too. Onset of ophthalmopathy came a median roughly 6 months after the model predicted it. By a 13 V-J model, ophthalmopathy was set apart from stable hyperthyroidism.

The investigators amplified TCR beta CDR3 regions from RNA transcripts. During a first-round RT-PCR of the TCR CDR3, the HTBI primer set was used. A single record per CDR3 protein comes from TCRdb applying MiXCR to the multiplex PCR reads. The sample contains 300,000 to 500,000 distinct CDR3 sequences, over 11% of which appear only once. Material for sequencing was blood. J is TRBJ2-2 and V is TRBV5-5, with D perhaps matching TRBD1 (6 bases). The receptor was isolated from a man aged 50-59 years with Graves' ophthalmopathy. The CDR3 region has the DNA TGTGCCAGCAGGTTGACAGGGAACACCGGGGAGCTGTTTTTT. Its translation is CASRLTGNTGELFF.